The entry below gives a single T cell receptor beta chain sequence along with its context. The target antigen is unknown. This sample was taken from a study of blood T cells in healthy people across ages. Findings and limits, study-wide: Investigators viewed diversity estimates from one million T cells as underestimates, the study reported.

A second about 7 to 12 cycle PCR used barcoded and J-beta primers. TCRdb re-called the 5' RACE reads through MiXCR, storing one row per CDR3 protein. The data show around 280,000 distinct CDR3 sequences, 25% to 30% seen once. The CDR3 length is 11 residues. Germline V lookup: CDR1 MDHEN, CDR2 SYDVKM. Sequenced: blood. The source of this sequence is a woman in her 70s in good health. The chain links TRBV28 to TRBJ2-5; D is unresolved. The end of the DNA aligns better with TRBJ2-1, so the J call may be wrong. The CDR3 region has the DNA TGTGCCAGCAGTTCGGTGAGTGAGCAGTTCTTC. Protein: CASSSVSEQFF.